Sequencing of this TCR beta chain was carried out in a study of identical twins. The table lists this clonotype with many counts. After template switching added a universal primer site, the resulting cDNA carried unique molecular identifiers. TCRdb passed the 5' RACE reads through MiXCR, listing each CDR3 protein once. The table records about 660,000 distinct CDR3 sequences, 8.6% of them present only once. This sample was also put to use in a study of yellow fever vaccine responses in identical twins.

The sequencing input was PBMCs. This sequence was found in a woman aged 18 to 35 in good health.

In DNA form, the CDR3 reads TGTGCCTCGACAGGGGACCTAGCCAAAAACATTCAGTACTTC. Protein sequence: CASTGDLAKNIQYF. This chain uses TRBV10-3 with TRBJ2-4, with TRBD1 matching over 8 bases. Germline V gene sequence: CDR1 ENHRY, CDR2 SYGVKD. V shed 11 bases, J shed 0 bases, and the junction held 6 bases outside the gene matches. The CDR3 has 14 amino acids.